The 6 T cell receptor beta chains below all came from one sample that was sequenced in a study of T cells in Graves' hyperthyroidism and ophthalmopathy. Regions amplified from RNA transcripts were the TCR beta CDR3 regions. HTBI primers were used for first-round RT-PCR of the TCR CDR3. TCRdb processed the multiplex PCR reads anew with MiXCR; each CDR3 protein has one entry. The table shows roughly 800,000 distinct CDR3 sequences, with 35% to 40% occurring only once. Sequencing was done on a sample of blood. The receptors come from a man in his late teens or twenties with Graves' hyperthyroidism.

This chain joins TRBV6-7 and TRBJ1-2; the D gene is possibly TRBD1 (6 bases). TRBV6-7 is treated as an ORF (open reading frame) with a function not yet certain. This CDR3 is 16 amino acids long. V shed 10 bases and J shed 6 bases, with 27 bases lying between them. Here the CDR3 DNA reads TGTGCCAACAAATCTCGGACAGCTTATGAACCCCATGGCTACACCTTC. The encoded protein is CANKSRTAYEPHGYTF.

This clonotype was recorded at least ten times. V is TRBV11-2 and J is TRBJ1-4, with 9 bases identical to TRBD1. V shed 5 bases, J shed 5 bases, and the junction held 6 bases outside the gene matches. The CDR3 is 15 residues long. Per germline, CDR1 SGHAT and CDR2 FQNNGV. For the CDR3, the DNA is TGTGCCAGCAGCACCTCGGACAGGGGCAATGAAAAACTGTTTTTT. Protein sequence: CASSTSDRGNEKLFF.

The chain carries TRBV6-1 and TRBJ2-7; TRBD1 or TRBD2 may be the D gene (5 bases each). From germline, CDR1 is MNHNS and CDR2 SASEGT. V shed 8 bases and J shed 2 bases, with 13 bases lying between them. The CDR3 covers 13 residues. CDR3: CASGRDGPYEQYF. As DNA, the CDR3 is TGTGCCAGCGGCCGGGACGGGCCCTACGAGCAGTACTTC.

The table lists this clonotype with many counts. The chain couples TRBV7-2 to TRBJ1-6; 7 nucleotides align to TRBD1. Germline loops: CDR1 SGHTA, CDR2 FQGNSA. Trimming took 1 base from V and 10 from J; bases not matched to a gene: 13. The CDR3 spans 17 residues. CDR3 in DNA: TGTGCCAGCAGCTTAGGATCAGGAACAGGGGTATCATCACCCCTCCACTTT. This translates into CASSLGSGTGVSSPLHF.

The V call is TRBV6-2 or TRBV6-3, the J call TRBJ2-5, with 7 positions matching TRBD1. The CDR3 totals 13 residues. Germline V gene lookup returns CDR1 MNHEY and CDR2 SVGEGT. Trimming removed 2 bases from V and 5 bases from J; junction bases left unmatched: 2. Here the CDR3 DNA reads TGTGCCAGCAGTTACGAGACAGGGGAGACCCAGTACTTC. It specifies CASSYETGETQYF.

Concerning this clonotype itself: The junction and the germline gene differ at one end; a read error may be behind it. The rearrangement uses TRBV11-2 and TRBJ2-2; D is unresolved. Germline CDR1 reads SGHAT; CDR2 reads FQNNGV. This CDR3 contains 14 residues. CDR3 region: CASSQPRTRGELFF. The CDR3 nucleotides read TGCGCCAGCAGCCAACCCCGGACCCGCGGGGAGCTGTTTTTT.